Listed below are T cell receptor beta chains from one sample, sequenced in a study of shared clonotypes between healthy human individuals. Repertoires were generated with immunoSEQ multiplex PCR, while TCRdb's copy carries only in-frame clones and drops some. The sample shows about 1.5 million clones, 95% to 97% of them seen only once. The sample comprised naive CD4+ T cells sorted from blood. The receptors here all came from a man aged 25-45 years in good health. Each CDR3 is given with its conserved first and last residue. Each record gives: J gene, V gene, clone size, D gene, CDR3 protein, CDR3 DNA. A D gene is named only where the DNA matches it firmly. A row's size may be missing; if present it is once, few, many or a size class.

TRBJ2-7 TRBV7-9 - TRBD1 CASSLGQGLGRELYEQYF TGTGCCAGCAGCTTGGGACAGGGCTTAGGCCGGGAACTCTACGAGCAGTACTTC
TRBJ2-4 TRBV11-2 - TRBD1 CASSTPRTGGMDIQYF TGTGCCAGCAGCACCCCGAGGACAGGGGGGATGGACATTCAGTACTTC
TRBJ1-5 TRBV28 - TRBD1 CASSLGGTVDRPQHF TGTGCCAGCAGTTTAGGGGGGACAGTCGACCGGCCCCAGCATTTT
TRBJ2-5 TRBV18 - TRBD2 CASSPGLAGGGETQYF TGTGCCAGCTCGCCAGGACTAGCGGGAGGAGGTGAGACCCAGTACTTC
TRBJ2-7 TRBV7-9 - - CASSSPGPRYEQYF TGTGCCAGCAGCTCACCCGGGCCTCGCTACGAGCAGTACTTC
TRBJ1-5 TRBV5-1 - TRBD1 CASSATGGVGNQPQHF TGCGCCAGCAGCGCTACAGGGGGCGTAGGGAATCAGCCCCAGCATTTT
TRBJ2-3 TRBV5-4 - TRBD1 CASSPDRAADTQYF TGTGCCAGCAGCCCGGACAGGGCGGCAGATACGCAGTATTTT
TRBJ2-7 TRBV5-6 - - CASSRALQYYEQYF TGTGCCAGCAGCCGAGCCCTACAATACTACGAGCAGTACTTC
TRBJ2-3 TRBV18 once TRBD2 CASSPIPAGGSTDTQYF TGTGCCAGCTCACCAATTCCAGCGGGAGGTAGCACAGATACGCAGTATTTT
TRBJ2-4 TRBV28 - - CASKRQSRAKNIQYF TGTGCCAGCAAGCGACAGTCCAGAGCCAAAAACATTCAGTACTTC
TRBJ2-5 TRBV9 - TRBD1 CASSVDGTAVETQYF TGTGCCAGCAGCGTAGACGGGACAGCGGTTGAGACCCAGTACTTC
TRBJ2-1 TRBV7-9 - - CASSFGRSGPNNEQFF TGTGCCAGCAGCTTCGGGCGGTCAGGCCCGAACAATGAGCAGTTCTTC
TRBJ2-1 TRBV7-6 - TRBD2 CASSLSGTSANNEQFF TGTGCCAGCAGCTTATCCGGGACTAGCGCTAACAATGAGCAGTTCTTC
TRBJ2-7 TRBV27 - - CASSPLTGGTYEQYF TGTGCCAGCAGTCCCCTAACCGGGGGTACCTACGAGCAGTACTTC
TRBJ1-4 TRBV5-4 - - CASSLSGGNEKLFF TGTGCCAGCAGCTTGTCGGGTGGAAATGAAAAACTGTTTTTT
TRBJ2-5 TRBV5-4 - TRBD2 CASSLARGGKETQYF TGTGCCAGCAGCTTGGCTCGGGGGGGGAAGGAGACCCAGTACTTC
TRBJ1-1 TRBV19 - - CASSIRSRSAVEAFF TGTGCCAGTAGTATTCGGTCCCGCAGTGCGGTGGAAGCTTTCTTT
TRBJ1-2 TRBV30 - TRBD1 CAWTAGQGYGYTF TGTGCCTGGACCGCCGGACAGGGCTATGGCTACACCTTC
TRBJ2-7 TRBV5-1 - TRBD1 CASSLARQGDPYEQYF TGCGCCAGCAGCTTGGCGCGACAGGGGGACCCCTACGAGCAGTACTTC
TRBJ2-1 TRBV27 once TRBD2 CASRSGTSGSLQFF TGTGCCAGCAGGTCCGGGACTAGCGGGAGCTTGCAGTTCTTC
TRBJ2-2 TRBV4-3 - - CASSQDAGVGELFF TGCGCCAGCAGCCAAGATGCAGGGGTCGGGGAGCTGTTTTTT
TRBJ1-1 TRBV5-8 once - CASSFDPRTDGRTEAFF TGTGCCAGCAGCTTTGATCCAAGGACAGACGGGAGGACTGAAGCTTTCTTT
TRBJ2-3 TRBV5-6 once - CASISAGLTDTQYF TGTGCCAGCATCTCGGCGGGGCTCACAGATACGCAGTATTTT
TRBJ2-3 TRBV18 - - CASSPAGVRADTQYF TGTGCCAGCTCACCGGCAGGTGTTCGAGCAGATACGCAGTATTTT
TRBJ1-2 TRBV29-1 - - CSVGQRWVYGYTF TGCAGCGTTGGACAGCGATGGGTCTATGGCTACACCTTC
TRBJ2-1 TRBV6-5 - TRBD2 CASSALAVQYNEQFF TGTGCCAGCAGCGCCCTAGCGGTTCAATACAATGAGCAGTTCTTC
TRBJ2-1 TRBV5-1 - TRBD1 CASSSRQGENYNEQFF TGCGCCAGCAGCTCGAGACAGGGGGAAAACTACAATGAGCAGTTCTTC
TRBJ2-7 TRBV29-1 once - CSVERQPLGEQYF TGCAGCGTTGAAAGGCAGCCTTTGGGAGAGCAGTACTTC
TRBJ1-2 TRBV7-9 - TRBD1 CASSLGQGERDGYTF TGTGCCAGCAGCTTAGGACAGGGGGAGCGAGATGGCTACACCTTC
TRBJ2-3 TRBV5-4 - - CASSSDYLRDTQYF TGTGCCAGCAGCTCGGACTACCTTAGAGATACGCAGTATTTT
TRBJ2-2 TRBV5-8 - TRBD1 CASSYQGVTGELFF TGTGCCAGCAGCTACCAGGGGGTCACCGGGGAGCTGTTTTTT
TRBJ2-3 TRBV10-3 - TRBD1 CAITRDRGVPTDTQYF TGTGCCATCACCCGGGACAGGGGGGTCCCCACAGATACGCAGTATTTT
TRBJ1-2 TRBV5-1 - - CASSLAGWGDYGYTF TGCGCCAGCAGCTTGGCCGGGTGGGGAGACTATGGCTACACCTTC
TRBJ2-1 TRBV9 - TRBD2 CASSTLAGGPGNEQFF TGTGCCAGCAGCACTCTAGCGGGAGGGCCTGGAAATGAGCAGTTCTTC
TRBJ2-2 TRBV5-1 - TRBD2 CASSLVPLAGANTGELFF TGCGCCAGCAGCTTGGTTCCATTAGCGGGGGCGAACACCGGGGAGCTGTTTTTT
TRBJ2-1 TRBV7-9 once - CASSSIYNEQFF TGTGCCAGCAGCTCAATATACAATGAGCAGTTCTTC
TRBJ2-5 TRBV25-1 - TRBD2 CASGNDGLAGETQYF TGTGCCAGCGGAAACGATGGACTAGCTGGGGAGACCCAGTACTTC
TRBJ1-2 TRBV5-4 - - CASSLGSGFGGYGYTF TGTGCCAGCAGCTTGGGATCAGGGTTTGGCGGCTATGGCTACACCTTC
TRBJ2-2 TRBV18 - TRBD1 CASSRKTPSGTGTGELFF TGTGCCAGCTCACGCAAAACTCCTTCAGGGACAGGGACCGGGGAGCTGTTTTTT
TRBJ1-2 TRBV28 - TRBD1 CASSRTGGSYGYTF TGTGCCAGCAGTCGGACAGGGGGTAGCTATGGCTACACCTTC
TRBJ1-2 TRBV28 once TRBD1 CASRSGTGVVGYTF TGTGCCAGCAGATCCGGGACAGGGGTTGTTGGCTACACCTTC
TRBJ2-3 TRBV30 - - CALEGARTDTQYF TGTGCCTTAGAGGGAGCCCGCACAGATACGCAGTATTTT
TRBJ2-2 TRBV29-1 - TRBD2 CSVGRAGGGELFF TGCAGCGTTGGCCGAGCGGGAGGCGGGGAGCTGTTTTTT
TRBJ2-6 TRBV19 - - CASQPGAGANVLTF TGTGCCAGTCAACCAGGGGCAGGGGCCAACGTCCTGACTTTC
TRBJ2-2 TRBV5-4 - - CASSLWRERDTGELFF TGTGCCAGCAGCTTGTGGAGGGAGCGGGACACCGGGGAGCTGTTTTTT
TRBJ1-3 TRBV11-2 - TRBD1 CASSFGQGAVGNTIYF TGTGCCAGCAGCTTCGGACAGGGGGCCGTTGGAAACACCATATATTTT
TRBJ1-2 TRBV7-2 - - CASSLAGSFYGYTF TGTGCCAGCAGCTTAGCGGGGAGTTTCTATGGCTACACCTTC
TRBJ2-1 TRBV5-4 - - CASSFGIWGNNEQFF TGTGCCAGCAGCTTCGGAATATGGGGTAACAATGAGCAGTTCTTC
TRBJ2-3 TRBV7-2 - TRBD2 CASTRLAGSTDTQYF TGTGCCAGCACCAGGCTAGCGGGAAGCACAGATACGCAGTATTTT
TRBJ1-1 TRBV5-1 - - CASSLNVANTEAFF TGCGCCAGCAGCTTGAATGTAGCGAACACTGAAGCTTTCTTT
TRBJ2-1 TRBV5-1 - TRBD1 CASSLGQGPYNEQFF TGCGCCAGCAGCTTGGGACAGGGTCCCTACAATGAGCAGTTCTTC
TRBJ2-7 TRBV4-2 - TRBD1 CASSRIRDSSYEQYF TGTGCCAGCAGCCGAATCCGGGACAGTTCTTACGAGCAGTACTTC
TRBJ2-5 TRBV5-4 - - CASSGLGGRFQETQYF TGTGCCAGCAGCGGGCTCGGAGGCCGGTTCCAAGAGACCCAGTACTTC
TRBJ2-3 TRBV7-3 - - CASSLISGSTDTQYF TGTGCCAGCAGCTTAATTTCGGGCAGCACAGATACGCAGTATTTT
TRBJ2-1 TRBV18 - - CASSPPRTPDGNNEQFF TGTGCCAGCTCACCACCAAGAACTCCGGACGGAAACAATGAGCAGTTCTTC
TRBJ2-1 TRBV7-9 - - CASNSEQFF TGTGCCAGCAATTCTGAGCAGTTCTTC
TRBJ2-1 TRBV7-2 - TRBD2 CASSLMGLAGDEQFF TGTGCCAGCAGCTTAATGGGACTAGCGGGAGATGAGCAGTTCTTC
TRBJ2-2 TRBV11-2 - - CASSLSTGELFF TGTGCCAGCAGCTTATCCACCGGGGAGCTGTTTTTT